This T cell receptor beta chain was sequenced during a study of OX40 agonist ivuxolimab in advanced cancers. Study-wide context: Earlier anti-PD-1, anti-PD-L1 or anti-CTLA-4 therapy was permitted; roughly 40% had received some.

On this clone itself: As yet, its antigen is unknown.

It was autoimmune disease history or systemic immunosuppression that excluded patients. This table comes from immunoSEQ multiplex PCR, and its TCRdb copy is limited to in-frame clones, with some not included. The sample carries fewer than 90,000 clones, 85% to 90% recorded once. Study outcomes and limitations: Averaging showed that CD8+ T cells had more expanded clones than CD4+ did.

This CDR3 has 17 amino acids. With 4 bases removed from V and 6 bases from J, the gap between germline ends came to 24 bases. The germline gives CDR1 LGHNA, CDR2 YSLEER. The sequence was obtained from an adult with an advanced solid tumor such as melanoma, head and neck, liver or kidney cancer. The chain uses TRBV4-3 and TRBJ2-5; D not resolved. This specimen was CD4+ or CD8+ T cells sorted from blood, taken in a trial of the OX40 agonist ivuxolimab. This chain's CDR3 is CASSPVGGHPLDKTQYF. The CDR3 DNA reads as TGCGCCAGCAGCCCCGTGGGTGGGCACCCACTTGATAAGACCCAGTACTTC.